This T cell receptor beta chain originates from a study of blood T cell repertoires in COVID-19. Study-wide context: The United States, Italy and Spain were the sources of the acute and convalescent COVID-19 samples.

As processed by the authors: Reference gene primer amplification yielded estimated nucleated cell counts. Clones were sequenced by immunoSEQ multiplex PCR, and TCRdb holds only the in-frame ones, with some missing. V and J calls and clone size follow that table, whereas D and trimming were derived from the DNA. The sample holds 200,000 to 250,000 clones, roughly 85% seen once. The CDR3 has 18 residues. With 0 bases removed from V and 5 bases from J, the gap between germline ends came to 20 bases. Germline V lookup: CDR1 MGHRA, CDR2 YSYEKL. This clone showed up just once. V gene TRBV4-1 combines with J gene TRBJ2-1, with D perhaps TRBD2 (5 bases). The source of this sequence is a woman aged 80 or older with acute or convalescent COVID-19. The specimen sequenced was peripheral blood. The CDR3, as DNA: TGCGCCAGCAGCCAAGATAAGGACTCTTCTAACCCTCACAATGAGCAGTTCTTC. It yields the protein CASSQDKDSSNPHNEQFF.